This note documents a single T cell receptor beta chain sequence. The data derive from a study of cytomegalovirus exposure and HLA in healthy donors. The method was immunoSEQ multiplex PCR; TCRdb's version includes in-frame clones alone and lacks a portion of them. This table holds 65,000 to 85,000 clones, 95% found once. The CDR3 runs 13 residues. The rearrangement links TRBV21-1 to TRBJ1-1. TRBV21-1 is listed as a pseudogene. This clonotype was obtained from a woman aged 18-29 years in good health and CMV-seronegative. The sequenced sample was PBMCs. The CDR3, as DNA: TGTGCCAGCAGCAAAGATGTCATCGCGCTGTCTTTCTTT. Translation gives CASSKDVIALSFF.